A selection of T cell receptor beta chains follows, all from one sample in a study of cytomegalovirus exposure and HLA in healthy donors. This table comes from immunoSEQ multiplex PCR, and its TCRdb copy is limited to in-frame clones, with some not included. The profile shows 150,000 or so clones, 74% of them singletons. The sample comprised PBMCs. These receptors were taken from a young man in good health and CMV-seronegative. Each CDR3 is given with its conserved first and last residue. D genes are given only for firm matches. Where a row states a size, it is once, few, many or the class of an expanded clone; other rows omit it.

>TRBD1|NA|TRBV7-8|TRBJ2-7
CASRRTGGAGNEQYF
TGTGCCAGCAGACGTACAGGGGGCGCTGGGAACGAGCAGTACTTC
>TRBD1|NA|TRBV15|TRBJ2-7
CATSQQGASYEQYF
TGTGCCACCAGCCAACAGGGGGCTTCGTACGAGCAGTACTTC
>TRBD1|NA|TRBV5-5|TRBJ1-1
CASSRGQGPSEAFF
TGTGCCAGCAGCCGGGGACAGGGGCCGTCTGAAGCTTTCTTT
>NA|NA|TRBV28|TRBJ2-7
CASRRSDSDSYEQYF
TGTGCCAGCAGACGATCGGACAGCGACTCCTACGAGCAGTACTTC
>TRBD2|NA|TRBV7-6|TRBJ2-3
CASSDVAGGVQYF
TGTGCCAGCAGCGACGTAGCGGGGGGTGTGCAGTATTTT
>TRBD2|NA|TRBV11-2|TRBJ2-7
CASSTQGLALDEQYF
TGTGCCAGCAGCACACAGGGACTAGCCCTTGACGAGCAGTACTTC
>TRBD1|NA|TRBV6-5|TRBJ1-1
CASKDTGVEAFF
TGTGCCAGCAAAGACACAGGGGTTGAAGCTTTCTTT
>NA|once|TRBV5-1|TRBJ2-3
CASSPSGDTQYF
TGCGCCAGCAGCCCCTCCGGAGATACGCAGTATTTT
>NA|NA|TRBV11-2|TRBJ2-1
CASSPPGSLYEQFF
TGTGCCAGCAGTCCCCCCGGGAGCTTGTATGAGCAGTTCTTC
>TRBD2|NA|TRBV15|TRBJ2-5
CATSLRLAGGRETQYF
TGTGCCACCAGCTTACGACTAGCGGGGGGGAGAGAGACCCAGTACTTC
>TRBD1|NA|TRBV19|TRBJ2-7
CASSIGDRVNEQYF
TGTGCCAGTAGTATTGGGGACAGGGTAAACGAGCAGTACTTC
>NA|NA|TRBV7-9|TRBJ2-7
CASSLDQYEQYF
TGTGCCAGCAGCTTAGATCAATACGAGCAGTACTTC
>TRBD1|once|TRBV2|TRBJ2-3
CASPQGASTDTQYF
TGTGCCAGCCCGCAGGGGGCGAGCACAGATACGCAGTATTTT
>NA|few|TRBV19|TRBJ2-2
CASNQGVIGELFF
TGTGCCAGTAACCAGGGTGTGATCGGGGAGCTGTTTTTT
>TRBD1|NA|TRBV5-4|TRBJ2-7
CASSEDRGPEQYF
TGTGCCAGCAGCGAGGACAGGGGGCCCGAGCAGTACTTC
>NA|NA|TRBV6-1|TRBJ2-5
CASRETVGGTQYF
TGTGCCAGCAGGGAGACGGTGGGTGGGACCCAGTACTTC
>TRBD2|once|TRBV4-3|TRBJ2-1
CASSQEAGGSYNEQFF
TGCGCCAGCAGCCAAGAAGCGGGGGGCTCCTACAATGAGCAGTTCTTC
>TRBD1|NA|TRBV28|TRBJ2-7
CASSHTGTGVNEQYF
TGTGCCAGCAGTCATACCGGGACAGGGGTAAACGAGCAGTACTTC
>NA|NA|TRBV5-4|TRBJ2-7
CASSLVAGGEQYF
TGTGCCAGCAGCTTGGTGGCTGGCGGCGAGCAGTACTTC
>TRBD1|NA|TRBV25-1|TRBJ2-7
CASSEGQGRYGQYF
TGTGCCAGCAGTGAGGGACAGGGACGCTACGGGCAGTACTTC
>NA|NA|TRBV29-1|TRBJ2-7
CSVLVGYEQYF
TGCAGCGTTCTAGTTGGCTACGAGCAGTACTTC